The 27 T cell receptor beta chains below come from one sample, sequenced in a study of T-cell memory formation after mild COVID-19. TCRdb processed the 5' RACE reads anew with MiXCR; each CDR3 protein has one entry. The sample consists of roughly 130,000 distinct CDR3 sequences, about 6.5% of them appearing once. The sequenced sample was PBMCs or a T cell subset sorted from them (not recorded which). The receptors originated from an adult woman who had mild COVID-19 (a few samples of this study predate the infection). Cell type and time point are not known.

The rearrangement uses TRBV20-1 and TRBJ1-1, with D tentatively TRBD1 (5 bases). This CDR3 has 15 residues. V shed 0 bases and J shed 4 bases, with 15 bases lying between them. Germline CDR1 is DFQATT and CDR2 is SNEGSKA (reference sequence). The CDR3, as DNA: TGCAGTGCTAGAGATAGTGGTGGGGGTGGCACTGAAGCTTTCTTT. It translates to CSARDSGGGGTEAFF.

This clonotype was seen a handful of times. The J gene is TRBJ2-3, the V gene TRBV20-1; possibly TRBD2 for D (6 bases). The germline V and J ends were trimmed by 5 bases and 4 bases, with 16 bases remaining between them. Germline V lookup: CDR1 DFQATT, CDR2 SNEGSKA (reference sequence). The CDR3 has 14 residues. CDR3 nucleotide sequence: TGCAGTGCTTTAGGACTAACCCCTCCAGATACGCAGTATTTT. It translates to CSALGLTPPDTQYF.

This clonotype was observed a handful of times. V usage is TRBV5-1 and J usage is TRBJ2-3, with a possible D match to TRBD2 (6 bases). From germline, CDR1 is SGHRS and CDR2 YFSETQ. The CDR3 contains 16 residues. V was pared by 3 bases and J by 2 bases, with 16 bases between. The chain's CDR3 is CASSSTPGLDTDTQYF. DNA for the CDR3: TGCGCCAGCAGCTCGACCCCGGGACTGGACACAGATACGCAGTATTTT.

This clonotype was counted ten times or more. This sequence joins TRBV27 and TRBJ2-7; possible D gene TRBD1, 6 bases. CDR3 length: 14 residues. CDR1 MNHEY and CDR2 SMNVEV come from the germline V gene (reference sequence). Trimming removed 7 bases from V and 3 bases from J, with 16 bases in between. CDR3 DNA sequence: TGTGCCAGCAAGATAACAGGGAAGTTCTACGAGCAGTACTTC. Amino acid sequence: CASKITGKFYEQYF.

This clonotype was observed a handful of times. This sequence joins TRBV12-3 or TRBV12-4 and TRBJ2-1; 7 bases match TRBD1. CDR3 length: 13 residues. V was pared by 4 bases and J by 15 bases, with 12 bases of the junction left unmatched. CDR3 DNA sequence: TGTGCCAGCAGTTATCTCGACAGGGCTAAGGGGTTCTTC. Translation: CASSYLDRAKGFF.

This clonotype came up a few times. The chain has TRBV5-1 and TRBJ2-3, with no clear D. The germline V gene encodes CDR1 SGHRS and CDR2 YFSETQ. Trimming shortened V by 5 bases and J by 2 bases, and 15 bases separated the two germline ends. The CDR3 totals 15 residues. The CDR3 sequence is CASRIFTSNTDTQYF. CDR3 DNA sequence: TGCGCCAGCAGGATTTTCACATCCAACACAGATACGCAGTATTTT. Based on the CDR3 plus reference TRBV5-1 and TRBJ2-3, the full variable domain is KAGVTQTPRYLIKTRGQQVTLSCSPISGHRSVSWYQQTPGQGLQFLFEYFSETQRNKGNFPGRFSGRQFSNSRSEMNVSTLELGDSALYLCASRIFTSNTDTQYFGPGTRLTVL.

The gene calls are TRBV15 and TRBJ2-1; 11 nucleotides agree with TRBD2. CDR3 size: 18 residues. Germline-derived CDR1 and CDR2 are LNHNV and YYDKDF (reference sequence). V lost 5 bases and J lost 8; bases outside the gene matches: 17. The chain's CDR3 is CATSPPGPLAGDRDEQFF. Here the CDR3 DNA reads TGTGCCACCAGCCCTCCCGGCCCACTAGCGGGAGACAGGGATGAGCAGTTCTTC.

The J gene is TRBJ2-7, the V gene TRBV10-3, with unresolved D. Trimming took off 11 bases at V and 5 bases at J, with 16 bases between the two ends. Germline CDR1 and CDR2: ENHRY and SYGVKD. The CDR3 consists of 12 residues. CDR3: CAVGSFGHEQYF. As DNA, the CDR3 is TGTGCCGTCGGATCTTTCGGCCACGAGCAGTACTTC.

This clonotype was picked up a small number of times. The chain is built from TRBV19 and TRBJ2-5; 7 nucleotides align to TRBD1. Germline CDR1 LNHDA, CDR2 SQIVND (reference sequence). Trimming at V came to 5 bases and at J to 2 bases, leaving 11 bases not matched to a gene. This CDR3 has 16 residues. For the CDR3, the DNA is TGTGCCAGTAGTCCGAACAGGGGAACGGGGCAAGAGACCCAGTACTTC. Protein sequence: CASSPNRGTGQETQYF.

This clonotype was detected a few times. This rearrangement joins TRBV10-3 to TRBJ2-7; D gene ambiguous. Deletions cut 2 bases from V and 4 bases from J, with 12 bases between. Germline values: CDR1 ENHRY, CDR2 SYGVKD. CDR3 length: 14 amino acids. CDR3 bases: TGTGCCATCAGTGAGGGTGGGGATCGATACGAGCAGTACTTC. Amino acids: CAISEGGDRYEQYF.

Many counts were recorded for this clonotype. The V gene is TRBV5-1, the J gene TRBJ2-3, with 8 bases matching TRBD2. The CDR3 is 15 amino acids. V was clipped by 2 bases and J by 4 bases; unmatched bases: 6. Germline CDR1 is SGHRS and CDR2 is YFSETQ. DNA for the CDR3: TGCGCCAGCAGCTTTTCGGGAGGGCCCGCAGATACGCAGTATTTT. It codes for CASSFSGGPADTQYF.

The CDR3: CASSFLGAGANGGQFF. The CDR3 DNA reads TGTGCCAGCAGTTTTCTTGGAGCGGGAGCAAATGGCGGGCAGTTCTTC. The rearrangement uses TRBV12-3 or TRBV12-4 and TRBJ2-1, with 8 nucleotides matching TRBD2. The CDR3 extends over 16 amino acids. With V trimmed by 3 bases and J by 12 bases, 16 bases remained unmatched.

This clonotype was seen only a few times. The chain combines TRBV6-5 with TRBJ2-7; TRBD1 is a possible D gene (6 bases). The germline V gene has CDR1 MNHEY and CDR2 SVGAGI. Trimming stripped 5 bases from V and 0 bases from J, with 14 bases between. The CDR3 runs to 15 residues. The CDR3 spells CASSSLGAGSYEQYF. The CDR3 bases are TGTGCCAGCAGTAGCTTGGGGGCCGGCTCCTACGAGCAGTACTTC.

This clonotype was observed at least ten times. CDR3 sequence reads: CASSMRQGANEQFF. DNA of the CDR3: TGTGCCAGCAGCATGAGACAGGGGGCGAATGAGCAGTTCTTC. The rearrangement uses TRBV9 and TRBJ2-1; 10 nucleotides agree with TRBD1. Germline trimming cut 4 bases from V and 7 bases from J; bases unmatched to any gene: 5. Germline loops: CDR1 SGDLS, CDR2 YYNGEE. CDR3 length: 14 amino acids.

This clonotype was counted many times. The rearrangement joins TRBV4-1 to TRBJ1-1; no firm D call. V was trimmed by 1 base and J by 1 base, leaving 16 bases between them. CDR1 and CDR2 (germline): MGHRA, YSYEKL. This CDR3 spans 17 amino acids. CDR3 DNA sequence: TGCGCCAGCAGCCAAGGGAAAGGCGGACGGAAGAACACTGAAGCTTTCTTT. Its protein is CASSQGKGGRKNTEAFF.

This clonotype was counted at least ten times. The V call is TRBV29-1, the J call TRBJ2-7; the D gene is possibly TRBD2 (6 bases). V gave up 4 bases and J gave up 3 bases, with 16 bases separating them. Per the germline V gene, CDR1 is SQVTM and CDR2 is ANQGSEA. There are 14 residues in the CDR3. The CDR3, as DNA: TGCAGCGTTGCGGACCTACCGGGAGACTACGAGCAGTACTTC. Translated: CSVADLPGDYEQYF.

The chain employs TRBV29-1 and TRBJ1-1; D remains ambiguous. Germline-derived CDR1 and CDR2 are SQVTM and ANQGSEA. V was pared by 3 bases and J by 0 bases, with 17 bases between. CDR3 length: 16 amino acids. The CDR3 region has the DNA TGCAGCGTTGATTCTTTACTTCGCCCCATGAACACTGAAGCTTTCTTT. This translates into CSVDSLLRPMNTEAFF.

V usage is TRBV9 and J usage is TRBJ1-3; maybe TRBD1 (5 bases). The CDR3 spans 18 residues. Deletions cut 4 bases from V and 0 bases from J, with 20 bases between. From germline, CDR1 is SGDLS and CDR2 YYNGEE. The CDR3: CASSPRTGTTASGNTIYF. CDR3 DNA sequence: TGTGCCAGCAGCCCACGAACCGGGACGACGGCCTCTGGAAACACCATATATTTT.

This clonotype has a handful of counts. The rearrangement joins TRBV7-9 to TRBJ1-3; 9 bases agree with TRBD1. With V trimmed by 3 bases and J by 4 bases, 7 bases remained unmatched. CDR1 and CDR2 (germline): SEHNR, FQNEAQ (reference sequence). The CDR3 runs to 16 residues. The DNA for the CDR3 is TGTGCCAGCAGCTTGGACAGGGGAGACTGGGGAAACACCATATATTTT. Protein product: CASSLDRGDWGNTIYF.

This clonotype has a count of ten or more. V gene TRBV5-6 combines with J gene TRBJ2-2, with D unresolved. This CDR3 has 15 amino acids. V gave up 1 base and J gave up 5 bases, with 12 bases separating them. CDR1 is SGHDT, CDR2 YYEEEE, per germline. CDR3 protein: CASSLFDTLTGELFF. In DNA form, the CDR3 reads TGTGCCAGCAGCTTGTTCGACACCCTGACCGGGGAGCTGTTTTTT.

The rearrangement links TRBV29-1 to TRBJ2-5; either TRBD1 or TRBD2 may fit D (5 bases each). V shed 6 bases and J shed 5 bases, with 16 bases lying between them. This CDR3 spans 13 amino acids. Germline V gives CDR1 SQVTM, CDR2 ANQGSEA. The CDR3 DNA reads TGCAGCGTCGGGACCCTCCTCGGGGAGACCCAGTACTTC. Translation gives CSVGTLLGETQYF.

This clonotype was observed a handful of times. The chain links TRBV7-3 to TRBJ2-3, with D possibly being TRBD1 or TRBD2 (5 bases each). V was clipped by 0 bases and J by 4 bases, with 17 bases between them. The CDR3 runs 17 residues. Germline V gene lookup returns CDR1 SGHTA and CDR2 FQGTGA. The CDR3 DNA sequence: TGTGCCAGCAGCTTAACGTTTTCAGGGAGTTCGGCAGATACGCAGTATTTT. This gives the protein CASSLTFSGSSADTQYF.

The genes are TRBV24-1 and TRBJ2-1; no firm D call. Trimming took 0 bases from V and 5 from J, leaving 10 bases between them. From germline, CDR1 is KGHDR and CDR2 SFDVKD. The CDR3 has 15 amino acids. The CDR3 sequence: CATSDLGVGNNEQFF. The CDR3 DNA sequence: TGTGCCACCAGTGATTTGGGAGTTGGGAACAATGAGCAGTTCTTC.

The chain joins TRBV20-1 to TRBJ1-1; D uncertain. The CDR3 sequence is 11 residues long. The germline V and J ends were trimmed by 5 bases and 10 bases, with 14 bases remaining between them. CDR1 and CDR2 from the germline V gene are DFQATT and SNEGSKA (reference sequence). CDR3 sequence reads: CSAERGAGAFF. CDR3 nucleotide sequence: TGCAGTGCTGAACGGGGTGCGGGAGCTTTCTTT.

This clonotype has only a few counts. This rearrangement joins TRBV5-1 to TRBJ1-1; tentatively, D is TRBD1 (5 bases). Germline CDR1 and CDR2: SGHRS and YFSETQ. The CDR3 sequence is 16 residues long. V was clipped by 1 base and J by 1 base, with 14 bases between them. DNA of the CDR3: TGCGCCAGCAGCTTGTGGGGCTGGCAGGAGAACACTGAAGCTTTCTTT. Translated: CASSLWGWQENTEAFF.

The gene calls are TRBV7-2 and TRBJ1-1, with D unresolved. Trimming cost V 4 bases and J 1 base, with 10 bases left between them. Germline-derived CDR1 and CDR2 are SGHTA and FQGNSA. There are 14 residues in the CDR3. The CDR3 protein is CASSSGYQNTEAFF. DNA of the CDR3: TGTGCCAGCAGCTCGGGGTACCAGAACACTGAAGCTTTCTTT.

This clonotype was seen at least ten times. The chain is built from TRBV20-1 and TRBJ2-1, with TRBD2 matching over 9 bases. The length of the CDR3 is 14 residues. V shed 6 bases, J shed 7 bases, and the junction held 10 bases outside the gene matches. Per the germline V gene, CDR1 is DFQATT and CDR2 is SNEGSKA (reference sequence). CDR3 DNA: TGCAGTGCGAATCCCGGGACTAGCAGGAATGAGCAGTTCTTC. Translated: CSANPGTSRNEQFF.